Described below is a single T cell receptor beta chain sequence and its context. Germline CDR1 and CDR2: MNHEY and SMNVEV (reference sequence). The CDR3 contains 15 residues. Trimming took 5 bases from V and 9 from J; bases not matched to a gene: 10. In the original analysis: Amplification with reference gene primers provided the estimates of nucleated cell counts. The assay was immunoSEQ multiplex PCR, and TCRdb's table has in-frame clones only and misses some. V and J calls and clone size come straight from that table; D and trimming were deduced from the DNA. The sample gives about 200,000 clones, approximately 94% of which show up once; about 0.76% is in the top ten. The data belong to a study of blood T cell repertoires in COVID-19. Seattle-derived patients entered the study during active infection and were followed longitudinally.

V gene TRBV27 combines with J gene TRBJ1-6, with 7 bases identical to TRBD1. Sequencing input: peripheral blood. The sequence was obtained from a man aged 30-40 years with COVID-19, enrolled during active disease. CDR3 sequence reads: CASSTSTGFGSPLHF. In DNA form, the CDR3 reads TGTGCCAGCAGTACCTCGACAGGGTTTGGTTCACCCCTCCACTTT.